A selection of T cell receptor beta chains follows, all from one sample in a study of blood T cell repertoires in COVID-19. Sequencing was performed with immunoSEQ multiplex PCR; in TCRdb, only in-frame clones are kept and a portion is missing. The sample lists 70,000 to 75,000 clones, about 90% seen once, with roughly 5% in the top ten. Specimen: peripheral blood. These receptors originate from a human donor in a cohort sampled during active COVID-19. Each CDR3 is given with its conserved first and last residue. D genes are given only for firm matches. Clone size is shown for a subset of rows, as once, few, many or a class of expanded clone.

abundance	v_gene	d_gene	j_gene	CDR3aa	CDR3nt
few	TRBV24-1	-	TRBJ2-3	CATSDTGWSTDTQYF	TGTGCCACCAGTGACACGGGATGGAGCACAGATACGCAGTATTTT
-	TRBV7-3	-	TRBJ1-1	CASSLDRDTEAFF	TGTGCCAGCAGCTTAGACCGGGACACTGAAGCTTTCTTT
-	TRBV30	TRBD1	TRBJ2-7	CAWSYGTEAEQYF	TGTGCCTGGAGTTATGGGACAGAGGCCGAGCAGTACTTC
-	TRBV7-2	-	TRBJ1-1	CASSLGQATNTEAFF	TGTGCCAGCAGCTTAGGACAGGCGACAAACACTGAAGCTTTCTTT
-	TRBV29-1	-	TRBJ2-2	CSVDRAGITGELFF	TGCAGCGTTGACCGGGCAGGGATTACCGGGGAGCTGTTTTTT
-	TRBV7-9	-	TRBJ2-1	CASSFPPPQGEQFF	TGTGCCAGCAGCTTTCCCCCGCCTCAGGGAGAGCAGTTCTTC
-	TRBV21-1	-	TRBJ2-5	CASSKGTSGGPQETQYF	TGTGCCAGCAGCAAAGGGACTAGCGGGGGTCCACAAGAGACCCAGTACTTC
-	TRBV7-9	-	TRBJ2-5	CASSSRQLQETQYF	TGTGCCAGCAGCTCCCGACAGCTCCAAGAGACCCAGTACTTC
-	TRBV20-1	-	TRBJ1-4	CSAEEEKLFF	TGCAGTGCAGAGGAAGAAAAACTGTTTTTT
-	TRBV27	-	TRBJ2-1	CASRSGGAGNEQFF	TGTGCCAGCAGGTCGGGCGGGGCAGGGAATGAGCAGTTCTTC